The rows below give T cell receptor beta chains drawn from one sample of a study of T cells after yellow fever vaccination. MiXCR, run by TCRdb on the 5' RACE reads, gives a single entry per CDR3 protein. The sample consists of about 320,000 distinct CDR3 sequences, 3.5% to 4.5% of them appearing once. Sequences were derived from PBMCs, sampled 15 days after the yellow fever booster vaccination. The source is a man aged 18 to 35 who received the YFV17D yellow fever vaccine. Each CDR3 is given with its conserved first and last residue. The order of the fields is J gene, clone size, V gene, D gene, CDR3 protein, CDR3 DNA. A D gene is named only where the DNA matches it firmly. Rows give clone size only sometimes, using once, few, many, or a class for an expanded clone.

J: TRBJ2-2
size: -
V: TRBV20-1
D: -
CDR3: CSVPGQRNTGELFF
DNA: TGCAGTGTCCCGGGGCAGAGGAACACCGGGGAGCTGTTTTTT

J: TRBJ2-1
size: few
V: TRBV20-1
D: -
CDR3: CSAKVRNGEQFF
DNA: TGCAGTGCTAAAGTCAGGAATGGTGAGCAGTTCTTC

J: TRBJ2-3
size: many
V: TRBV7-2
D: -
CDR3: CASSPRSRTDTQYF
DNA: TGTGCCAGCAGCCCCCGTTCGCGGACTGATACGCAGTATTTT

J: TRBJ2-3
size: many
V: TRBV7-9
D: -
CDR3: CASSLRPVGTDTQYF
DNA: TGTGCCAGCAGCCTCAGGCCGGTGGGCACAGATACGCAGTATTTT

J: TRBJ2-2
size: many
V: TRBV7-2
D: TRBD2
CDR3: CASSLNSGGRTGELFF
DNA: TGTGCCAGCAGCTTAAATAGCGGGGGAAGGACCGGGGAGCTGTTTTTT

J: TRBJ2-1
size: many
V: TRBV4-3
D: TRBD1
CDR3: CASSQEPGGTYNEQFF
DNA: TGCGCCAGCAGCCAAGAACCAGGGGGCACCTACAATGAGCAGTTCTTC

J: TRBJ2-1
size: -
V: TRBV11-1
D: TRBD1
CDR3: CASSLADRGVWEQFF
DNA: TGTGCCAGCAGCTTAGCAGACAGGGGAGTTTGGGAGCAGTTCTTC

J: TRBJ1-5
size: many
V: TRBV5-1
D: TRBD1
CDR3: CASSLDGQGAAQPQHF
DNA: TGCGCCAGCAGCTTGGATGGACAGGGGGCCGCTCAGCCCCAGCATTTT

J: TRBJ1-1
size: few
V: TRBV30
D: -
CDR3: CAWIRYTEAFF
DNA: TGTGCCTGGATCCGTTACACTGAAGCTTTCTTT

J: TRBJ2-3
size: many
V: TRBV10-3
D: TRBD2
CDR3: CAIGKYSGGADTQYF
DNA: TGTGCCATCGGGAAGTACAGCGGGGGGGCAGATACGCAGTATTTT

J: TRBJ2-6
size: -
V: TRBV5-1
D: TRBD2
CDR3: CASSSRLAGAGANVLTF
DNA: TGCGCCAGCAGCTCCCGACTAGCGGGTGCTGGGGCCAACGTCCTGACTTTC

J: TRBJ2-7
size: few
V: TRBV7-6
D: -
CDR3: CASSLSARSYEQYF
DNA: TGTGCCAGCAGCTTATCCGCCCGCTCCTACGAGCAGTACTTC

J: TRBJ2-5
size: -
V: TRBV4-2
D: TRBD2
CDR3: CASSAAWGGQETQYF
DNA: TGTGCCAGCAGCGCGGCTTGGGGGGGCCAAGAGACCCAGTACTTC

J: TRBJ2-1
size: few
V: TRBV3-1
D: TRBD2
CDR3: CASNQLAGGPGGEQFF
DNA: TGTGCCAGCAACCAACTAGCGGGGGGGCCGGGTGGTGAGCAGTTCTTC

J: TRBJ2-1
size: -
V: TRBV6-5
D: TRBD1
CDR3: CASTSGGTGQSYNEQFF
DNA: TGTGCCAGCACCTCCGGAGGGACAGGCCAATCCTACAATGAGCAGTTCTTC

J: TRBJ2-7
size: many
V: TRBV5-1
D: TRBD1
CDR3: CASSPGQLISYEQYF
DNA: TGCGCCAGCAGCCCGGGACAGCTAATCTCCTACGAGCAGTACTTC

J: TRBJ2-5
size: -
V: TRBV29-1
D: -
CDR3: CSTSGNLVETQYF
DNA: TGCAGCACCTCCGGGAACCTCGTAGAGACCCAGTACTTC

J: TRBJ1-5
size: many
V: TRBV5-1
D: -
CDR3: CASSSGTGSNQPQHF
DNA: TGCGCCAGCAGCTCCGGGACGGGTAGCAATCAGCCCCAGCATTTT

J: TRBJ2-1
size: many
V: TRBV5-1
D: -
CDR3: CASSFTQGLYNEQFF
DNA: TGCGCCAGCAGCTTCACTCAGGGGCTTTACAATGAGCAGTTCTTC

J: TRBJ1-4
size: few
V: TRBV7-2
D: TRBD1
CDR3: CASSLGQAPNEKLFF
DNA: TGTGCCAGCAGCCTCGGACAGGCGCCGAATGAAAAACTGTTTTTT

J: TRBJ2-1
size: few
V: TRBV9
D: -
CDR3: CASSALADGGWQFF
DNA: TGTGCCAGCAGCGCCCTCGCGGATGGGGGGTGGCAGTTCTTC

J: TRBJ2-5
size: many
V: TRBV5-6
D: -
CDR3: CASSLLLEETQYF
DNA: TGTGCCAGCAGCTTGTTACTCGAAGAGACCCAGTACTTC